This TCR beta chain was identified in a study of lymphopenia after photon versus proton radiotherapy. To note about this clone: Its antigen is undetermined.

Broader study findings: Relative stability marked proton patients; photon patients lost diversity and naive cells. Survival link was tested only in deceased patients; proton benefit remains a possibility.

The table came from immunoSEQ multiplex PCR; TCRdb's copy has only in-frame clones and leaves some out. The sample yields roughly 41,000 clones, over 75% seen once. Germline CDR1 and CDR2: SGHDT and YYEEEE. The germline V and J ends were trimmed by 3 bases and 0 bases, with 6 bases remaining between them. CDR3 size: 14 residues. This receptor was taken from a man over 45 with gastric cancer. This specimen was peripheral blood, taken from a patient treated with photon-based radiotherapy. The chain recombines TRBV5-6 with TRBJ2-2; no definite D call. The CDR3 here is CASSSLSNTGELFF. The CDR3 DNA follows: TGTGCCAGCAGCTCGCTGTCGAACACCGGGGAGCTGTTTTTT.